This T cell receptor (beta chain) is from a study of blood T cell repertoires in COVID-19. Whole-study context: Whether acute or convalescent, the COVID-19 samples came from the United States, Italy and Spain. Sources were T cells, B-cell-depleted T cells, or PBMCs; the material itself was cDNA or gDNA.

Original methodology: Counts of nucleated cells, estimated from reference gene primer amplification, were obtained. Libraries were prepared by immunoSEQ multiplex PCR; TCRdb keeps only in-frame clonotypes and omits some of them. V and J calls and clone size are given by that table; D and trimming were obtained from the DNA. In the table there are 200,000 to 250,000 clones, approximately 84% of which are singletons. This clone was detected only a few times. The V gene lost 8 bases and the J gene lost 4 bases, with 9 bases spanning the gap. The CDR3 length is 13 residues. Per germline, CDR1 MGHDK and CDR2 SYGVNS.

Sequencing input: peripheral blood. The TCR sequence derives from a man aged 40-49 years with acute or convalescent COVID-19. The chain has TRBV25-1 and TRBJ1-6, with D unclear. The CDR3 DNA reads TGTGCCAGCGCTGCGGGATATAATTCACCCCTCCACTTT. Translating gives CASAAGYNSPLHF.